This TCR beta chain stems from a study of blood T cells in healthy people across ages. Study-level findings and limits: Long-lived and aged donors differed, with more naive CD4+ cells and higher diversity in the long-lived.

The CDR3 contains 14 residues. Trimming took 4 bases from V and 4 from J; bases not matched to a gene: 6. CDR1 and CDR2 (germline): MNHEY, SVGEGT. This clonotype was seen a handful of times. Its antigen remains unidentified. With a J-beta primer mix and a sample-barcoded 5' primer, a second PCR ran about 7 to 12 cycles. MiXCR, run by TCRdb on the 5' RACE reads, gives a single entry per CDR3 protein. The sample contains a few hundred thousand distinct CDR3 sequences, roughly 27% of which appear only once. Sequencing was carried out using blood. The sequence was collected from a woman in her sixties or seventies in good health. The gene calls are TRBV6-2 or TRBV6-3 and TRBJ1-2, with TRBD1 matching over 7 bases. In DNA, the CDR3 is TGTGCCAGCAGTTCGACAGGGACCGGCTATGGCTACACCTTC. This sequence encodes CASSSTGTGYGYTF.